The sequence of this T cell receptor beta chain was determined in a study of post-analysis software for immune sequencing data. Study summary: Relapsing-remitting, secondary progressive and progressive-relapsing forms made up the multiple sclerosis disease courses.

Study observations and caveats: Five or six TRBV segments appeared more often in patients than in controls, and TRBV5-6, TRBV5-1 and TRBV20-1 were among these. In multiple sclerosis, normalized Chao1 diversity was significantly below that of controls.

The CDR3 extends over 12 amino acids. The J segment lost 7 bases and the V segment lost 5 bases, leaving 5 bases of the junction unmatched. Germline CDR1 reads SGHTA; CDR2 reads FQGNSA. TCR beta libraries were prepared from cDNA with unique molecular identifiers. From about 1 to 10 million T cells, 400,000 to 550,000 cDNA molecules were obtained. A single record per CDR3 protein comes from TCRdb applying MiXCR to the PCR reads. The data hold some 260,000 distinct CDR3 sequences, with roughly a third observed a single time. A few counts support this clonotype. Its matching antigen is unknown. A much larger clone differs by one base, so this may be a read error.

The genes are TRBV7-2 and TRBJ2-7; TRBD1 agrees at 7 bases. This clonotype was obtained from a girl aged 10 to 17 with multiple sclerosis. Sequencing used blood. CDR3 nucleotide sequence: TGTGCCAGCAGCCCCGGGGACAGTGAGCAGTACTTC. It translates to CASSPGDSEQYF.